This T cell receptor (beta chain) was retrieved from a study of T cell repertoires in cytomegalovirus infection. Study-level background: Use of recently identified HLA-C-restricted and well-studied HLA-B-restricted CMV epitopes was part of the study.

The CDR3 runs to 12 residues. V was pared by 4 bases and J by 6 bases, with 6 bases between. The germline CDR1 and CDR2 sequences are MNHEY and SVGEGT. In the case of this clonotype: Its target is not known.

TCRdb redid the calling of the reads with MiXCR, one entry per CDR3 protein. The sample has more than 95,000 distinct CDR3 sequences, 32% seen once. Study conclusions and caveats: HLA-C-restricted, CMV-specific TCR beta clonotypes were dominant ex vivo. Totalled public TCR beta family frequency picked out people who carried CMV plus the relevant HLA.

The TCR comes from a human donor in good health (CMV status not recorded). Some clones in this sample may be carry-over from other donors' samples. The sequencing used CD8+ T cells from cultured PBMCs, collected from culture after CMV antigen stimulation. The chain has TRBV6-2 or TRBV6-3 and TRBJ2-2; D call uncertain. The CDR3 nucleotides read TGTGCCAGCAGTTTCCGGGCCGGGGAGCTGTTTTTT. Protein: CASSFRAGELFF.